The 29 T cell receptor beta chains given below trace back to one sample, sequenced in a study of T cell responses to AZD1222 COVID-19 vaccine. Profiled with immunoSEQ multiplex PCR; TCRdb holds only in-frame clones, not every one. The repertoire holds some 100,000 clones, with roughly 93% as singletons. This specimen consisted of peripheral blood, obtained on day 0 of AZD1222 vaccination. The origin of the receptors is an adult in good health.

V gene TRBV7-2 combines with J gene TRBJ1-5; weak D call: TRBD1 (6 bases). V was shortened by 1 base and J by 4 bases, with 17 bases between the two germline ends. Germline V lookup: CDR1 SGHTA, CDR2 FQGNSA. The CDR3 has 17 residues. CDR3 coding DNA: TGTGCCAGCAGCTTAGGGGGGTTGGGGGCCCATAATCAGCCCCAGCATTTT. As protein: CASSLGGLGAHNQPQHF.

The genes are TRBV18 and TRBJ2-1; TRBD1 agrees at 7 bases. CDR1 KGHSH and CDR2 LQKENI come from the germline V gene. This CDR3 comprises 15 residues. Trimming took 3 bases from V and 1 from J; bases not matched to a gene: 3. The CDR3: CASSPEDRSYNEQFF. Here the CDR3 DNA reads TGTGCCAGCTCACCCGAGGACAGGTCCTACAATGAGCAGTTCTTC.

This chain joins TRBV28 and TRBJ2-3; 8 bases map to TRBD2. Germline loops: CDR1 MDHEN, CDR2 SYDVKM. Germline trimming cut 6 bases from V and 1 base from J; bases unmatched to any gene: 6. The length of the CDR3 is 15 residues. The chain's CDR3 is CASSLGGGGTDTQYF. The DNA of the CDR3 is TGTGCCAGCAGCCTCGGGGGGGGAGGCACAGATACGCAGTATTTT.

This clone was observed once. This chain uses TRBV7-9 with TRBJ1-1; D is ambiguous. V was cut by 3 bases and J by 11 bases, with 13 bases left in between. The CDR3 is 12 amino acids. Germline CDR1 reads SEHNR; CDR2 reads FQNEAQ (reference sequence). The CDR3 bases are TGTGCCAGCAGCTTGGCGGGGATTTTCGCTTTCTTT. Its translation: CASSLAGIFAFF.

CDR3 loop: CASSSREWTNTEAFF. CDR3 DNA sequence: TGTGCCAGCAGCTCCAGGGAATGGACGAACACTGAAGCTTTCTTT. The chain links TRBV7-8 to TRBJ1-1, with a weak D call TRBD1 (5 bases). V was clipped by 4 bases and J by 1 base, with 13 bases between them. The germline V gene has CDR1 SGHVS and CDR2 FQNEAQ. The CDR3 totals 15 residues.

The V gene is TRBV7-9, the J gene TRBJ1-1; TRBD1 matches 8 bases. J was trimmed by 2 bases and V by 2 bases; bases with no gene match: 7. The CDR3 has 16 amino acids. CDR1 SEHNR and CDR2 FQNEAQ come from the germline V gene (reference sequence). This chain's CDR3 is CASSLWTGNKNTEAFF. The CDR3 DNA reads TGTGCCAGCAGCTTATGGACAGGGAATAAAAACACTGAAGCTTTCTTT. Looking up the rest from reference TRBV7-9 and TRBJ1-1 gives the full variable domain: DTGVSQNPRHKITKRGQNVTFRCDPISEHNRLYWYRQTLGQGPEFLTYFQNEAQLEKSRLLSDRFSAERPKGSFSTLEIQRTEQGDSAMYLCASSLWTGNKNTEAFFGQGTRLTVV.

The chain uses TRBV12-3 or TRBV12-4 and TRBJ1-2; D call uncertain. Trimming removed 7 bases at V and 4 bases at J, with 10 bases between. The CDR3 contains 12 residues. The CDR3 sequence is CASTKLSYGYTF. The CDR3 nucleotides are TGTGCCAGCACAAAGCTCTCCTATGGCTACACCTTC.

V is TRBV3-1 (or the pseudogene TRBV3-2) and J is TRBJ2-1; TRBD2 aligns across 10 bases. In germline, CDR1 is LGHDT, CDR2 YNNKEL (reference sequence). Trimming removed 4 bases from V and 5 bases from J; junction bases left unmatched: 8. The CDR3 sequence is 16 residues long. CDR3 in amino acids: CASSPGLAGVNNEQFF. The CDR3 nucleotides read TGTGCCAGCAGCCCTGGCCTAGCGGGGGTAAACAATGAGCAGTTCTTC.

The rearrangement joins TRBV18 to TRBJ1-4, with 7 bases identical to TRBD1. Per germline, CDR1 KGHSH and CDR2 LQKENI. V shed 4 bases, J shed 0 bases, and the junction held 5 bases outside the gene matches. This CDR3 comprises 16 residues. The CDR3 sequence: CASSLRQGATNEKLFF. CDR3 DNA sequence: TGTGCCAGCTCACTACGACAGGGCGCAACTAATGAAAAACTGTTTTTT.

The chain has TRBV4-3 and TRBJ1-2; D remains unclear. Trimming cost V 0 bases and J 2 bases, with 7 bases left between them. The CDR3 is made up of 14 amino acids. Looked up from germline, CDR1 is LGHNA and CDR2 is YSLEER. The CDR3 nucleotides read TGCGCCAGCAGCCAAGATTGGGGAAACTATGGCTACACCTTC. It codes for CASSQDWGNYGYTF.

The chain combines TRBV19 with TRBJ1-1; 7 bases fit TRBD1. CDR1 LNHDA and CDR2 SQIVND come from the germline V gene (reference sequence). CDR3 size: 15 residues. J lost 7 bases, V lost 5 bases, and 13 bases had no gene match. Here the CDR3 reads CASSPWTGTQGEAFF. CDR3 DNA: TGTGCCAGTAGTCCCTGGACAGGAACTCAGGGTGAAGCTTTCTTT.

The chain combines TRBV29-1 with TRBJ2-6; weak D call: TRBD2 (5 bases). This CDR3 has 14 amino acids. Looked up from germline, CDR1 is SQVTM and CDR2 is ANQGSEA. Trimming removed 6 bases from V and 2 bases from J, with 11 bases in between. The CDR3 protein is CSVQHGTGANVLTF. As DNA, the CDR3 is TGCAGCGTCCAACACGGGACTGGGGCCAACGTCCTGACTTTC.

V usage is TRBV5-4 and J usage is TRBJ1-6; D unclear. The CDR3 is 14 amino acids. Per the germline V gene, CDR1 is SGHNT and CDR2 is YYREEE (reference sequence). Trimming pared 4 bases from V and 6 bases from J, leaving 11 bases between. DNA of the CDR3: TGTGCCAGCAGCCCTTCCGGCCCTAATTCACCCCTCCACTTT. This encodes CASSPSGPNSPLHF.

The V call is TRBV5-1, the J call TRBJ2-3; D is ambiguous. CDR1 is SGHRS and CDR2 is YFSETQ in the germline V gene. This CDR3 spans 13 amino acids. Deletions cut 4 bases from V and 2 bases from J, with 8 bases between. DNA for the CDR3: TGCGCCAGCAGCAAATTAACCACAGATACGCAGTATTTT. Its translation: CASSKLTTDTQYF.

V and J are TRBV4-3 and TRBJ2-6; D ambiguous. V lost 2 bases and J lost 4, with 12 bases in between. CDR1 and CDR2 (germline): LGHNA, YSLEER. CDR3 length: 16 amino acids. CDR3 loop: CASSQSVGSGANVLTF. The DNA of the CDR3 is TGCGCCAGCAGCCAATCCGTCGGGTCCGGGGCCAACGTCCTGACTTTC.

This chain links TRBV7-9 with TRBJ2-7, with a possible D match to TRBD2 (5 bases). There are 14 residues in the CDR3. V lost 2 bases and J lost 0, with 8 bases in between. Germline V CDR1 and CDR2: SEHNR, FQNEAQ (reference sequence). The CDR3 DNA is TGTGCCAGCAGCTTAACGGGGAGCTCCTACGAGCAGTACTTC. Translated, it gives CASSLTGSSYEQYF.

This clone has only one observation. The chain joins TRBV5-4 to TRBJ2-7; 8 nucleotides match TRBD1. Germline V gene lookup returns CDR1 SGHNT and CDR2 YYREEE (reference sequence). CDR3 length equals 14 residues. J lost 3 bases, V lost 4 bases, and 6 bases had no gene match. The CDR3: CASSRTGTNYEQYF. The CDR3 nucleotides are TGTGCCAGCAGCCGGACAGGGACCAACTACGAGCAGTACTTC.

V is TRBV6-2 or TRBV6-3 and J is TRBJ2-1; 9 bases are a match to TRBD2. This CDR3 comprises 15 residues. V trimming: 5 bases; J trimming: 0 bases; junction bases outside the gene matches: 2. Per the germline V gene, CDR1 is MNHEY and CDR2 is SVGEGT. The CDR3 region is CASSNSGGSYNEQFF. The DNA of the CDR3 is TGTGCCAGCAGTAATAGCGGGGGCTCCTACAATGAGCAGTTCTTC.

The V call is TRBV27, the J call TRBJ1-4; 7 bases align to TRBD1. Germline V lookup: CDR1 MNHEY, CDR2 SMNVEV (reference sequence). The trim removed 5 bases at V and 3 bases at J, leaving 3 bases unmatched. The CDR3 consists of 14 residues. The CDR3 DNA reads as TGTGCCAGCAGTCGACAGGGAGCTAATGAAAAACTGTTTTTT. This encodes CASSRQGANEKLFF.

V usage is TRBV20-1 and J usage is TRBJ2-1; 7 nucleotides line up with TRBD2. Germline V lookup: CDR1 DFQATT, CDR2 SNEGSKA (reference sequence). V was clipped by 5 bases and J by 6 bases; unmatched bases: 1. This CDR3 has 11 residues. The CDR3 region has the DNA TGCAGTGCTGGGAGGGTCAATGAGCAGTTCTTC. Amino acids: CSAGRVNEQFF.

The chain combines TRBV5-6 with TRBJ1-5; tentatively, D is TRBD1 (5 bases). The V end lost 1 base, the J end lost 1 base, and 6 bases lay between the germline ends. Germline values: CDR1 SGHDT, CDR2 YYEEEE. The CDR3 extends over 14 amino acids. The CDR3 sequence is CASSLRGSNQPQHF. The CDR3 nucleotides are TGTGCCAGCAGCTTGCGGGGGAGCAATCAGCCCCAGCATTTT. The full variable domain, its missing parts supplied by reference TRBV5-6 and TRBJ1-5, is DAGVTQSPTHLIKTRGQQVTLRCSPKSGHDTVSWYQQALGQGPQFIFQYYEEEERQRGNFPDRFSGHQFPNYSSELNVNALLLGDSALYLCASSLRGSNQPQHFGDGTRLSIL.

V and J are TRBV18 and TRBJ2-1; no firm D call. Trimming took 3 bases from V and 3 from J, leaving 6 bases between them. This CDR3 comprises 13 residues. The germline V gene has CDR1 KGHSH and CDR2 LQKENI. The CDR3 sequence is CASSPFNYNEQFF. The CDR3 region has the DNA TGTGCCAGCTCACCGTTTAACTACAATGAGCAGTTCTTC. The entire variable domain, with the rest obtained from reference TRBV18 and TRBJ2-1, is as follows: NAGVMQNPRHLVRRRGQEARLRCSPMKGHSHVYWYRQLPEEGLKFMVYLQKENIIDESGMPKERFSAEFPKEGPSILRIQQVVRGDSAAYFCASSPFNYNEQFFGPGTRLTVL.

This clone showed up just a few times. V gene TRBV18 combines with J gene TRBJ2-7; 10 nucleotides line up with TRBD2. J was trimmed by 7 bases and V by 0 bases; bases with no gene match: 9. There are 16 residues in the CDR3. Germline V gene data show CDR1 as KGHSH and CDR2 as LQKENI. The DNA of the CDR3 is TGTGCCAGCTCACCACCCGCTAGCGGGGGAGCGGGGGAGCAGTACTTC. Translating it yields CASSPPASGGAGEQYF.

The CDR3 DNA reads as TGTGCCAGCAGCTCCGGGACAGGGGGATCTAATTCACCCCTCCACTTT. It codes for CASSSGTGGSNSPLHF. The rearrangement joins TRBV13 to TRBJ1-6; TRBD1 matches 11 bases. The germline V gene has CDR1 PRHDT and CDR2 FYEKMQ (reference sequence). The CDR3 sequence is 16 residues long. V trimming: 4 bases; J trimming: 6 bases; junction bases outside the gene matches: 5.

The chain couples TRBV5-4 to TRBJ1-3; D uncertain. The CDR3 has 14 residues. The V end was cut by 4 bases, the J end by 0 bases, with 8 bases between. In germline, CDR1 is SGHNT, CDR2 YYREEE (reference sequence). As DNA, the CDR3 is TGTGCCAGCAGCACACCCAGCTCTGGAAACACCATATATTTT. Encoded protein: CASSTPSSGNTIYF.

This clone was seen just once. The chain is built from TRBV19 and TRBJ2-7, with TRBD1 as a possible D gene (6 bases). The CDR3 consists of 13 residues. Germline V gene lookup returns CDR1 LNHDA and CDR2 SQIVND (reference sequence). Trimming stripped 3 bases from V and 2 bases from J, with 8 bases between. The CDR3 nucleotides read TGTGCCAGTAGTATCGGGACACCCTACGAGCAGTACTTC. Amino acids: CASSIGTPYEQYF.

The chain joins TRBV12-5 to TRBJ2-3; a weak D match, TRBD2 (6 bases). Deletions cut 6 bases from V and 4 bases from J, with 17 bases between. Per germline, CDR1 LGHNT and CDR2 FRNRAP. The CDR3 is 15 residues long. The chain's CDR3 is CASGLGTPGADTQYF. Here the CDR3 DNA reads TGTGCTAGTGGGCTGGGGACTCCAGGCGCAGATACGCAGTATTTT.

The genes are TRBV27 and TRBJ1-2; 7 bases align to TRBD1. The ends lost 5 bases at V and 8 bases at J; junction bases unmatched: 11. Germline loops: CDR1 MNHEY, CDR2 SMNVEV (reference sequence). This CDR3 is 14 amino acids long. The CDR3 DNA reads as TGTGCCAGCAGTGTACGACAGGGACGTAGCGGCTACACCTTC. It translates to CASSVRQGRSGYTF.

The genes are TRBV9 and TRBJ1-3; D gene uncertain. Germline V gene lookup returns CDR1 SGDLS and CDR2 YYNGEE. Trimming left V 3 bases short and J 2 bases short, with 9 bases between. The CDR3 runs to 14 residues. The CDR3 nucleotides are TGTGCCAGCAGCGGCGGGATGCCTGGAAACACCATATATTTT. This codes for CASSGGMPGNTIYF.